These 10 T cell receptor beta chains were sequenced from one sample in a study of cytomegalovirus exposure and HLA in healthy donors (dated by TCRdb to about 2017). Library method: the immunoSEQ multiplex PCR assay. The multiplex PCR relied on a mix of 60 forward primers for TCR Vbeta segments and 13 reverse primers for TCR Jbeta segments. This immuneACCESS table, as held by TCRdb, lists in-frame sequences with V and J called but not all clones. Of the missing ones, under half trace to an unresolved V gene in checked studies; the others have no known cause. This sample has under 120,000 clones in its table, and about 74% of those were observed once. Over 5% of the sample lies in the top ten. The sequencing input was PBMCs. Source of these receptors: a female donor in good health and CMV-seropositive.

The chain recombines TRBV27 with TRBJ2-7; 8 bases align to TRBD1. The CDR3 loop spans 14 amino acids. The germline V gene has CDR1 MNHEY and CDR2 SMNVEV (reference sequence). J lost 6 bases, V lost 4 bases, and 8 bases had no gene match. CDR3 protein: CASSSFWTGSEQYF. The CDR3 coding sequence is TGTGCCAGCAGTTCGTTTTGGACAGGGAGCGAGCAGTACTTC.

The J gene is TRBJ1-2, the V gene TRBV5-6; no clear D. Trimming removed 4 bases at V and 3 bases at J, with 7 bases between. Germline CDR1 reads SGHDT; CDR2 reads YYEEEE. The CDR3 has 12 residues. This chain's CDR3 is CASSRSHYGYTF. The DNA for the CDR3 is TGTGCCAGCAGCAGGAGTCACTATGGCTACACCTTC.

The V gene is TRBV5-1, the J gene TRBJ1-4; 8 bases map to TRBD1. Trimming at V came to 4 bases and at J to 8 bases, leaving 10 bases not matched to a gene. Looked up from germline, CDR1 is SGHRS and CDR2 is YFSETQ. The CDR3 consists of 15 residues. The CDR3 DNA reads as TGCGCCAGCAGCCTAAGCGGACAGGGATTGGAAAAACTGTTTTTT. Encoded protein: CASSLSGQGLEKLFF.

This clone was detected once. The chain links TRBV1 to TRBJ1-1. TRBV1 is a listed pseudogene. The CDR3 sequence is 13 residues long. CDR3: CTSSQRAGTEAFF. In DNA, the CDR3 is TGCACCAGCAGCCAGAGGGCTGGCACTGAAGCTTTCTTT.

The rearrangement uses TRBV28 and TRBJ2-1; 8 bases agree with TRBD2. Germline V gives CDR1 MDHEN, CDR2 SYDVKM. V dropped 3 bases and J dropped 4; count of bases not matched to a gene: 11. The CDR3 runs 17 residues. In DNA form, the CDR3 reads TGTGCCAGCAGTTTTACCCCTTCGGGAGGGCCTTACAATGAGCAGTTCTTC. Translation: CASSFTPSGGPYNEQFF.

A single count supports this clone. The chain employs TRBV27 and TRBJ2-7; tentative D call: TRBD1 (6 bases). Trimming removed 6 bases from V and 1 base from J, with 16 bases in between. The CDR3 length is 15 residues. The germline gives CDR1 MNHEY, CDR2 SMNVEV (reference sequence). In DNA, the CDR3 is TGTGCCAGCAGAAGCAGTGGGGGCCGATCCTACGAGCAGTACTTC. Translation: CASRSSGGRSYEQYF.

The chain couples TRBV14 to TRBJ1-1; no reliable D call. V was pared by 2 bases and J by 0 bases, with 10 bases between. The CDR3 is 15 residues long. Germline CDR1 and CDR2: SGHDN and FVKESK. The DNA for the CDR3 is TGTGCCAGCAGCCAATCTCACGGAGTGAACACTGAAGCTTTCTTT. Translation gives CASSQSHGVNTEAFF.

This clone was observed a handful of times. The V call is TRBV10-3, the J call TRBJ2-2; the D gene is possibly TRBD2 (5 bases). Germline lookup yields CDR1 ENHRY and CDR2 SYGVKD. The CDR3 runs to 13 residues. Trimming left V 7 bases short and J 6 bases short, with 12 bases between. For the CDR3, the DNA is TGTGCCATCAACTCCGGGGAAGCCGGGGAGCTGTTTTTT. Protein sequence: CAINSGEAGELFF.

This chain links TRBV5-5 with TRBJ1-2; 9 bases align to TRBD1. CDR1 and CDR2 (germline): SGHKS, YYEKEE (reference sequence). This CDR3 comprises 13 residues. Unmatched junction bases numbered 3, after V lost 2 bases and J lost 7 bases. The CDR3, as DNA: TGTGCCAGCAGCTTTCAGACAGGGGGTGGCTACACCTTC. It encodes CASSFQTGGGYTF.

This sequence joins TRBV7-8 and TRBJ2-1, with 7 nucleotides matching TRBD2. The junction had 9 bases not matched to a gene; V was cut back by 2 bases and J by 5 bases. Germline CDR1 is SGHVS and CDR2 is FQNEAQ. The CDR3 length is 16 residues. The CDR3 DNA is TGTGCCAGCAGCTTATTGGGGCTAGCGGCGAACAATGAGCAGTTCTTC. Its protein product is CASSLLGLAANNEQFF.